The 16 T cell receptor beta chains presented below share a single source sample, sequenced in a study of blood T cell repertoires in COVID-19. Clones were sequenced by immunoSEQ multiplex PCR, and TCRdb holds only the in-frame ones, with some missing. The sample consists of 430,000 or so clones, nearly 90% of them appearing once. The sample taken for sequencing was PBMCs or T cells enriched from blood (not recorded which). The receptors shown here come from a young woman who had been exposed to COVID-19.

The CDR3, as DNA: TGTGCCAGCAGCTTTAGGACAGGGAGAGAAAAACTGTTTTTT. Encoded protein: CASSFRTGREKLFF. J is TRBJ1-4 and V is TRBV7-9, with 8 bases identical to TRBD1. Trimming removed 3 bases from V and 8 bases from J; junction bases left unmatched: 5. The CDR3 has 14 amino acids. In germline, CDR1 is SEHNR, CDR2 FQNEAQ (reference sequence).

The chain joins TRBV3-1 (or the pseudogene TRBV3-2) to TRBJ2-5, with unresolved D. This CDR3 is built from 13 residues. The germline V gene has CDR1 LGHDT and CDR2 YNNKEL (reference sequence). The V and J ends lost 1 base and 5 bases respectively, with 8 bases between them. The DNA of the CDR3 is TGTGCCAGCAGCCAAGTCCCTAGGGAGACCCAGTACTTC. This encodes CASSQVPRETQYF.

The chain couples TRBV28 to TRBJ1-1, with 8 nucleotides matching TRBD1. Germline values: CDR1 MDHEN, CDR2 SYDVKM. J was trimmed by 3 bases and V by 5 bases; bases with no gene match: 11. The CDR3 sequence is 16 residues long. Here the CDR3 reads CASSPFPGQGDTEAFF. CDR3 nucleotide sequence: TGTGCCAGCAGTCCTTTCCCAGGACAGGGCGACACTGAAGCTTTCTTT.

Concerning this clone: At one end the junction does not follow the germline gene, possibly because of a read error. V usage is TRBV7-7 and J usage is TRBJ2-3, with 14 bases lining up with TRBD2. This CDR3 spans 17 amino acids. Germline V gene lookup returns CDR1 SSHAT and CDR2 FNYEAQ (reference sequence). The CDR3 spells CASSQGLAGGSTDTQYF. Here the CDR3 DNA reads TGTGCTAGCAGCCAAGGACTAGCGGGGGGAAGCACAGATACGCAGTATTTT.

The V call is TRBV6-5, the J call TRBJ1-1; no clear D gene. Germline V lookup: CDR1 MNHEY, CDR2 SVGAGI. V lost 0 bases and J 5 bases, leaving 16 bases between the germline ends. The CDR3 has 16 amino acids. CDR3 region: CASSYSITTYGTEAFF. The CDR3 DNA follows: TGTGCCAGCAGTTACTCAATAACGACCTACGGGACTGAAGCTTTCTTT.

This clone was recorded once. The CDR3 DNA reads as TGTGCCAGTAGTATAGATCAAACAACGACAGGCCCGGGAAGGTGGAACACTGAAGCTTTCTTT. Encoded protein: CASSIDQTTTGPGRWNTEAFF. The rearrangement uses TRBV19 and TRBJ1-1, with D possibly matching TRBD1 (6 bases). From germline, CDR1 is LNHDA and CDR2 SQIVND (reference sequence). Trimming cost V 0 bases and J 1 base, with 27 bases left between them. The CDR3 extends over 21 amino acids.

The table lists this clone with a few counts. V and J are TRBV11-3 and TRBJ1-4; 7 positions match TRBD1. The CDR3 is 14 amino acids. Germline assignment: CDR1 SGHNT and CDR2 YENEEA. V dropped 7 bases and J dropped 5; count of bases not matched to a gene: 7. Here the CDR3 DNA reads TGTGCCAGCACCGACGTACAGGGGAATGAAAAACTGTTTTTT. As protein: CASTDVQGNEKLFF. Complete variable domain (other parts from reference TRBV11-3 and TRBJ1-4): EAGVVQSPRYKIIEKKQPVAFWCNPISGHNTLYWYLQNLGQGPELLIRYENEEAVDDSQLPKDRFSAERLKGVDSTLKIQPAELGDSAVYLCASTDVQGNEKLFFGSGTQLSVL.

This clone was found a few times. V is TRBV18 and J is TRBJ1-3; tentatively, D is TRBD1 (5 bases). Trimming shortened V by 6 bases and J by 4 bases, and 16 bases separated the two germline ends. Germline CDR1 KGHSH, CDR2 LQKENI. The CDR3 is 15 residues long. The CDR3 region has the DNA TGTGCCAGCTCTGAGCGACAGCAATCAGGAAACACCATATATTTT. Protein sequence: CASSERQQSGNTIYF.

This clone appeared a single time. CDR3 protein: CASSYSARAASYEQYF. CDR3 DNA sequence: TGTGCCAGCAGTTACTCCGCCAGGGCCGCCTCCTACGAGCAGTACTTC. The rearrangement joins TRBV6-5 to TRBJ2-7; TRBD1 is a possible D gene (5 bases). The germline V gene encodes CDR1 MNHEY and CDR2 SVGAGI. Trimming took 0 bases from V and 0 from J, leaving 12 bases between them. This CDR3 spans 16 amino acids.

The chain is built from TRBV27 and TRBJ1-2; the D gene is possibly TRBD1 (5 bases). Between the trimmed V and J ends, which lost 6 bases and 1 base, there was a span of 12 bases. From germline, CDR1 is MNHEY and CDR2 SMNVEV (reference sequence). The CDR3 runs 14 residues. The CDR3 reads CASRTPRDNYGYTF. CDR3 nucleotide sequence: TGTGCCAGCAGGACCCCCAGGGATAACTATGGCTACACCTTC.

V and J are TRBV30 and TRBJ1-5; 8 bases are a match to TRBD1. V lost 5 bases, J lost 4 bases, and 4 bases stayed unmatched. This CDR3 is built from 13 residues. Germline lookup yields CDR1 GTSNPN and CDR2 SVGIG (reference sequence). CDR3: CAWGGQGNQPQHF. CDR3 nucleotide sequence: TGTGCCTGGGGAGGACAGGGAAATCAGCCCCAGCATTTT.

CDR3 DNA: TGTGCCAGCAGCACGCGGGACGTCTACGAGCAGTACTTC. Residues: CASSTRDVYEQYF. The rearrangement uses TRBV7-9 and TRBJ2-7, with a tentative D call TRBD2 (6 bases). CDR3 length: 13 residues. V shed 5 bases and J shed 3 bases, with 11 bases lying between them. Per the germline V gene, CDR1 is SEHNR and CDR2 is FQNEAQ (reference sequence). The full variable domain, its missing parts supplied by reference TRBV7-9 and TRBJ2-7, is DTGVSQNPRHKITKRGQNVTFRCDPISEHNRLYWYRQTLGQGPEFLTYFQNEAQLEKSRLLSDRFSAERPKGSFSTLEIQRTEQGDSAMYLCASSTRDVYEQYFGPGTRLTVT.

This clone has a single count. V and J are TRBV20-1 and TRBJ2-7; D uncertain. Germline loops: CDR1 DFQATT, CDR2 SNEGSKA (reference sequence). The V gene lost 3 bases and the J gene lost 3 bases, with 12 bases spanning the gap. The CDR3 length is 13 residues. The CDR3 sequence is CSASTIVSYEQYF. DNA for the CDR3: TGCAGTGCTAGTACTATCGTGAGCTACGAGCAGTACTTC.

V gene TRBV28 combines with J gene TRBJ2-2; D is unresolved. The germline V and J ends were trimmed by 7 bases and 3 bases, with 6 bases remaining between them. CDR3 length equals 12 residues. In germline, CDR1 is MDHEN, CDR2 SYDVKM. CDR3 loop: CASTIYTGELFF. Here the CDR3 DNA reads TGTGCCAGCACCATTTACACCGGGGAGCTGTTTTTT.

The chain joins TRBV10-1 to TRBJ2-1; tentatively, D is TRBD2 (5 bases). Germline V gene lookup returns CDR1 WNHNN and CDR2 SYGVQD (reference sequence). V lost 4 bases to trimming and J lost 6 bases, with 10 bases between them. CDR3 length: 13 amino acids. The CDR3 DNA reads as TGCGCCAGCAGTGTCCGGGGTGGCAATGAGCAGTTCTTC. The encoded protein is CASSVRGGNEQFF.

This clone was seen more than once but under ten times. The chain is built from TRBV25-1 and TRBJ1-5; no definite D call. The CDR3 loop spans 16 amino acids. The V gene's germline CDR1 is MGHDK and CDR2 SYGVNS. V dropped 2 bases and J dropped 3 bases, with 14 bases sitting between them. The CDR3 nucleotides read TGTGCCAGCAGTGAACCGGGGAACCAAGCCAATCAGCCCCAGCATTTT. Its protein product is CASSEPGNQANQPQHF.